These 3 T cell receptor beta chains were all obtained from the same sample, sequenced in a study of blood T cell repertoires in COVID-19. TCRdb's table, derived via immunoSEQ multiplex PCR, lists solely in-frame clones and lacks some. The sample lists 150,000 to 200,000 clones, roughly 81% occurring once. The sequencing sample was made of peripheral blood. These receptors all come from a woman older than 75 with COVID-19, enrolled during active disease.

This clone was seen a single time. The V and J genes are TRBV4-2 and TRBJ2-7, with 9 bases that match TRBD1. The CDR3 is made up of 16 amino acids. In germline, CDR1 is LGHNA, CDR2 YNFKEQ. The J segment lost 6 bases and the V segment lost 0 bases, leaving 9 bases of the junction unmatched. CDR3 protein: CASSQEGGTGSAEQYF. The CDR3, as DNA: TGTGCCAGCAGCCAAGAGGGTGGGACAGGGTCCGCCGAGCAGTACTTC.

This sequence joins TRBV28 and TRBJ1-5; TRBD1 matches at 7 bases. J gave up 0 bases and V 6 bases, and 2 bases lay outside the gene matches. This CDR3 comprises 14 residues. Germline CDR1 is MDHEN and CDR2 is SYDVKM. Here the CDR3 DNA reads TGTGCCAGCAGGGGGACAGTTAGCAATCAGCCCCAGCATTTT. It codes for CASRGTVSNQPQHF.

Only a few counts were recorded for this clone. The chain has TRBV28 and TRBJ2-4, with TRBD2 identical over 14 bases. The CDR3 has 21 residues. With 7 bases clipped from V and 1 base from J, the junction kept 18 bases outside the gene matches. Per germline, CDR1 MDHEN and CDR2 SYDVKM. The CDR3 is CASMSRSGTSGSLRAKNIQYF. The DNA for the CDR3 is TGTGCCAGCATGTCCCGGTCGGGGACTAGCGGGAGTTTAAGGGCCAAAAACATTCAGTACTTC.